This T cell receptor beta chain was identified during a study of cytomegalovirus exposure and HLA in healthy donors. General study points: Rare sequences made up most TCRs, while some public TCRs were found in many donors.

Regarding this clone: The antigen remains unidentified.

Produced via immunoSEQ multiplex PCR; TCRdb's table is partial and in-frame only. The repertoire holds 60,000 to 85,000 clones, with around 94% as singletons. Sequencing was carried out using PBMCs. The TCR sequence derives from a man between 18 and 35 years old in good health and CMV-seropositive.

This CDR3 is CASSNPGGAGELFF. Written as DNA, the CDR3 is TGTGCCAGCAGCAACCCCGGGGGAGCCGGGGAGCTGTTTTTT. The rearrangement uses TRBV11-3 and TRBJ2-2, with a weak D call TRBD2 (6 bases). The germline CDR1 and CDR2 sequences are SGHNT and YENEEA. This CDR3 contains 14 residues. V lost 5 bases, J lost 6 bases, and 13 bases lay in between.